These 10 T cell receptor beta chains were sequenced from one sample in a study of blood T cells in healthy people across ages. A sample-barcoded 5' primer and a J-beta primer mix were used in a second PCR of roughly 6 to 12 cycles. TCRdb fed the 5' RACE reads into MiXCR, producing one record per CDR3 protein. The data contain 750,000 to 950,000 distinct CDR3 sequences, around 24% of them seen just once; the ten biggest clones take up 2.5% to 3.5%. Separately, the same data were catalogued under a study of T cells of mothers and their children.

Sequences were obtained from blood. These receptors all stem from a boy younger than 18 in good health.

The chain recombines TRBV6-5 with TRBJ2-3; tentative D call: TRBD1 (6 bases). Germline CDR1 and CDR2: MNHEY and SVGAGI. This CDR3 has 16 amino acids. The germline V and J ends were trimmed by 0 bases and 5 bases, with 15 bases remaining between them. The CDR3 region has the DNA TGTGCCAGCAGTTACTCGATCCAGGGGAAGGGAGATACGCAGTATTTT. This codes for CASSYSIQGKGDTQYF.

This clonotype was seen a handful of times. The rearrangement links TRBV10-3 to TRBJ2-2; D is possibly TRBD2 (5 bases). Germline CDR1 is ENHRY and CDR2 is SYGVKD. CDR3 length equals 15 residues. V lost 2 bases to trimming and J lost 5 bases, with 12 bases between them. CDR3 in amino acids: CAISEPDTGTGELFF. The CDR3 DNA sequence: TGTGCCATCAGTGAGCCCGATACGGGGACCGGGGAGCTGTTTTTT.

This clonotype was seen a few times. The genes are TRBV5-1 and TRBJ2-7; 9 nucleotides match TRBD1. The germline V gene encodes CDR1 SGHRS and CDR2 YFSETQ. The CDR3 extends over 13 amino acids. V gave up 0 bases and J gave up 9 bases; unmatched junction bases: 4. The CDR3 DNA sequence: TGCGCCAGCAGCTTGGACAGGGGGCTTTGGCAGTACTTC. Its protein product is CASSLDRGLWQYF.

This clonotype was observed a handful of times. The chain has TRBV2 and TRBJ2-3, with a possible D match to TRBD2 (5 bases). CDR3 length: 14 amino acids. Germline lookup yields CDR1 SNHLY and CDR2 FYNNEI. Trimming removed 7 bases at V and 4 bases at J, with 15 bases between. Written as DNA, the CDR3 is TGTGCCAGCACCGGGGAATCGGGGTCAGATACGCAGTATTTT. Translating gives CASTGESGSDTQYF.

This clonotype turned up a few times. The chain couples TRBV20-1 to TRBJ2-2; no clear D gene. This CDR3 has 11 residues. The V end was cut by 5 bases, the J end by 4 bases, with 5 bases between. Germline CDR1 and CDR2: DFQATT and SNEGSKA (reference sequence). Here the CDR3 DNA reads TGCAGTGCTCCTTCCACCGGGGAGCTGTTTTTT. Translated: CSAPSTGELFF.

The rearrangement joins TRBV7-3 to TRBJ2-1; D gene unclear. Per germline, CDR1 SGHTA and CDR2 FQGTGA. Deletions cut 0 bases from V and 5 bases from J, with 8 bases between. This CDR3 is built from 14 residues. CDR3 sequence: CASSLTSFNNEQFF. The DNA of the CDR3 is TGTGCCAGCAGCTTAACTAGCTTCAACAATGAGCAGTTCTTC.

This clonotype has a handful of counts. Written as DNA, the CDR3 is TGCAGCGTTGAAACAGGGGCTCTGAACACTGAAGCTTTCTTT. Translated, it gives CSVETGALNTEAFF. The rearrangement uses TRBV29-1 and TRBJ1-1; 7 nucleotides line up with TRBD1. Trimming at V came to 2 bases and at J to 0 bases, leaving 3 bases not matched to a gene. The CDR3 totals 14 residues. Germline V gives CDR1 SQVTM, CDR2 ANQGSEA.

The chain joins TRBV29-1 to TRBJ1-2; D gene ambiguous. Germline loops: CDR1 SQVTM, CDR2 ANQGSEA. The CDR3 is 14 residues long. The ends were cut back, 2 bases at V and 3 bases at J, with 13 bases in the middle. The CDR3, as DNA: TGCAGCGTTGAATCAGACCCATGGGACTATGGCTACACCTTC. Amino acids: CSVESDPWDYGYTF.

This chain links TRBV11-2 with TRBJ2-5; tentative D call: TRBD1 (5 bases). V was cut by 1 base and J by 7 bases, with 13 bases left in between. This CDR3 has 14 residues. Germline V gene sequence: CDR1 SGHAT, CDR2 FQNNGV. CDR3 bases: TGTGCCAGCAGCTTAGTCAGGGCCCGTGGGACCCAGTACTTC. This gives the protein CASSLVRARGTQYF.

The genes are TRBV29-1 and TRBJ2-5, with D possibly matching TRBD2 (6 bases). The J call may be mistaken, given a closer DNA end match to TRBJ2-1. Germline V gene data show CDR1 as SQVTM and CDR2 as ANQGSEA. This CDR3 is built from 11 residues. Here the CDR3 reads CSGGGGDEQFF. In DNA, the CDR3 is TGCAGCGGGGGAGGTGGGGATGAGCAGTTCTTC.